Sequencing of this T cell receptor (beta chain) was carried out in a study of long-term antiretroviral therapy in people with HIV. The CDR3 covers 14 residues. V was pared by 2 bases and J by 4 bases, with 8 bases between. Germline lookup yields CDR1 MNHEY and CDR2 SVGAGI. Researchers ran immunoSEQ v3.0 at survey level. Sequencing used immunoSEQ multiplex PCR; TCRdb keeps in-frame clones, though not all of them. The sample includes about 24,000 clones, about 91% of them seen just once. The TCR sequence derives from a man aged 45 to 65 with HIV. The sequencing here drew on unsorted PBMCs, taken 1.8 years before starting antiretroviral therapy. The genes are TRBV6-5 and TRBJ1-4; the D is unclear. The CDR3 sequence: CASSYARYNEKLFF. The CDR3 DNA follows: TGTGCCAGCAGTTACGCCAGATATAATGAAAAACTGTTTTTT.